The 31 T cell receptor beta chains listed next were all sequenced from one sample in a study of T-cell memory formation after mild COVID-19. TCRdb redid the calling of the 5' RACE reads with MiXCR, one entry per CDR3 protein. In the table there are about 130,000 distinct CDR3 sequences, approximately 25% of which are singletons. Input material: PBMCs or a T cell subset sorted from them (not recorded which). The receptors come from an adult woman who had mild COVID-19 (a few samples of this study predate the infection). Cell type and time point are not known.

This clonotype was found a few times. V usage is TRBV7-9 and J usage is TRBJ1-1; D is undetermined. The CDR3 spans 14 residues. The V end lost 1 base, the J end lost 3 bases, and 9 bases lay between the germline ends. In germline, CDR1 is SEHNR, CDR2 FQNEAQ (reference sequence). The CDR3 is CASSLDELYTEAFF. The CDR3 nucleotides are TGTGCCAGCAGCTTAGACGAACTGTACACTGAAGCTTTCTTT.

The V gene is TRBV4-1, the J gene TRBJ1-1, with D unclear. V lost 0 bases and J 7 bases, leaving 12 bases between the germline ends. CDR3 length: 14 residues. Looked up from germline, CDR1 is MGHRA and CDR2 is YSYEKL. The CDR3 DNA reads as TGCGCCAGCAGCCAAGAGGGTAGGGCATTTGAAGCTTTCTTT. It codes for CASSQEGRAFEAFF.

Only a few counts were recorded for this clonotype. The chain is built from TRBV13 and TRBJ2-3; 12 bases are a match to TRBD2. This CDR3 region has 15 residues. Per germline, CDR1 PRHDT and CDR2 FYEKMQ (reference sequence). V gave up 5 bases and J gave up 5 bases; unmatched junction bases: 5. CDR3: CASSRGLAGRDTQYF. CDR3 DNA sequence: TGTGCCAGCAGCCGTGGACTAGCGGGGAGAGATACGCAGTATTTT.

V is TRBV25-1 and J is TRBJ2-5, with 10 bases identical to TRBD1. J lost 4 bases, V lost 1 base, and 0 bases had no gene match. The V gene's germline CDR1 is MGHDK and CDR2 SYGVNS. The CDR3 spans 14 residues. The DNA of the CDR3 is TGTGCCAGCAGTGAATGGACAGGGGGAGAGACCCAGTACTTC. This sequence encodes CASSEWTGGETQYF.

This clonotype showed up just a few times. This chain uses TRBV20-1 with TRBJ2-3; no clear D. The CDR3 extends over 13 amino acids. Trimming cost V 1 base and J 5 bases, with 10 bases left between them. Germline assignment: CDR1 DFQATT and CDR2 SNEGSKA (reference sequence). The CDR3 region is CSARGASRDTQYF. In DNA form, the CDR3 reads TGCAGTGCTAGAGGGGCTAGTCGAGATACGCAGTATTTT.

The chain combines TRBV6-1 with TRBJ2-1; TRBD1 aligns across 9 bases. J lost 8 bases, V lost 2 bases, and 13 bases had no gene match. This CDR3 contains 17 residues. The germline V gene encodes CDR1 MNHNS and CDR2 SASEGT. The CDR3 loop is CASSESTPGQGLYEQFF. The CDR3 nucleotides read TGTGCCAGCAGTGAATCAACCCCGGGACAGGGTTTGTATGAGCAGTTCTTC.

The chain employs TRBV6-5 and TRBJ2-5; D assignment may be TRBD1 or TRBD2 (6 bases each). Trimming pared 8 bases from V and 9 bases from J, leaving 13 bases between. The CDR3 has 11 amino acids. Germline loops: CDR1 MNHEY, CDR2 SVGAGI. CDR3 region: CASLGGESQYF. In DNA, the CDR3 is TGTGCCAGCTTGGGGGGCGAGTCCCAGTACTTC.

This clonotype came up a few times. The V and J genes are TRBV27 and TRBJ2-1, with a possible D match to TRBD1 (6 bases). V was pared by 5 bases and J by 4 bases, with 18 bases between. This CDR3 contains 16 residues. Germline CDR1 MNHEY, CDR2 SMNVEV (reference sequence). CDR3 nucleotide sequence: TGTGCCAGCAGTCGGCCGACAGGTACCATGTACAATGAGCAGTTCTTC. Protein product: CASSRPTGTMYNEQFF.

This chain joins TRBV9 and TRBJ2-5, with 12 bases fitting TRBD2. Germline V gene sequence: CDR1 SGDLS, CDR2 YYNGEE. This CDR3 has 15 residues. With V trimmed by 6 bases and J by 2 bases, 5 bases remained unmatched. For the CDR3, the DNA is TGTGCCAGCACTGCAGGACTAGCGGGGCAAGAGACCCAGTACTTC. It yields the protein CASTAGLAGQETQYF.

The V call is TRBV9, the J call TRBJ1-1; the match to TRBD1 covers 8 bases. CDR1 and CDR2 (germline): SGDLS, YYNGEE. CDR3 length equals 15 residues. Trimming cost V 3 bases and J 4 bases; bases outside gene matches: 8. This CDR3 reads CASSETGAAGTEAFF. As DNA, the CDR3 is TGTGCCAGCAGCGAGACAGGGGCTGCAGGCACTGAAGCTTTCTTT. Together with reference TRBV9 and TRBJ1-1, the CDR3 gives the full variable domain: DSGVTQTPKHLITATGQRVTLRCSPRSGDLSVYWYQQSLDQGLQFLIQYYNGEERAKGNILERFSAQQFPDLHSELNLSSLELGDSALYFCASSETGAAGTEAFFGQGTRLTVV.

This clonotype was found a few times. J is TRBJ2-7 and V is TRBV29-1; no firm D call. Germline V gene sequence: CDR1 SQVTM, CDR2 ANQGSEA. This CDR3 is built from 13 residues. V shed 5 bases and J shed 0 bases, with 11 bases lying between them. The CDR3 bases are TGCAGCGTTCTAGGTCGAACCTCCTACGAGCAGTACTTC. Translated, it gives CSVLGRTSYEQYF.

The chain is built from TRBV5-1 and TRBJ1-2; 8 bases align to TRBD1. This CDR3 is 15 amino acids long. The germline V gene encodes CDR1 SGHRS and CDR2 YFSETQ. V lost 1 base to trimming and J lost 7 bases; unmatched junction nucleotides: 9. CDR3 DNA: TGCGCCAGCAGCTTGATGCCGGGACAGGACTTTGGCTACACCTTC. Its protein product is CASSLMPGQDFGYTF.

Many counts were recorded for this clonotype. The rearrangement uses TRBV4-1 and TRBJ1-1; D is uncertain. From germline, CDR1 is MGHRA and CDR2 YSYEKL. With 1 base removed from V and 3 bases from J, the gap between germline ends came to 9 bases. The CDR3 is made up of 14 amino acids. DNA of the CDR3: TGCGCCAGCAGCCAAGGGAAAGGATACACTGAAGCTTTCTTT. Amino acids: CASSQGKGYTEAFF.

This clonotype was detected only a few times. This chain links TRBV4-3 with TRBJ2-1; TRBD2 is a possible D gene (5 bases). Per germline, CDR1 LGHNA and CDR2 YSLEER. V was clipped by 0 bases and J by 5 bases, with 8 bases between them. The CDR3 extends over 14 amino acids. The CDR3 DNA reads TGCGCCAGCAGCCAAGATTGGGGAGACAATGAGCAGTTCTTC. Translation gives CASSQDWGDNEQFF.

V is TRBV27 and J is TRBJ2-1, with D uncertain. The CDR3 length is 14 residues. Between the trimmed V and J ends, which lost 2 bases and 3 bases, there was a span of 8 bases. Germline CDR1 is MNHEY and CDR2 is SMNVEV (reference sequence). This CDR3 is CASSLIGDYNEQFF. The CDR3, as DNA: TGTGCCAGCAGTTTAATCGGCGACTACAATGAGCAGTTCTTC.

The CDR3 region is CASSRLAGNTGELFF. CDR3 bases: TGTGCCAGCAGCAGACTAGCGGGGAACACCGGGGAGCTGTTTTTT. The chain employs TRBV7-9 and TRBJ2-2; 10 bases match TRBD2. The ends lost 5 bases at V and 1 base at J; junction bases unmatched: 1. Per germline, CDR1 SEHNR and CDR2 FQNEAQ (reference sequence). The CDR3 length is 15 residues.

The chain couples TRBV6-4 to TRBJ2-5; D ambiguous. The CDR3 loop spans 13 amino acids. In germline, CDR1 is MRHNA, CDR2 SNTAGT. Trimming shortened V by 0 bases and J by 9 bases, and 11 bases separated the two germline ends. The chain's CDR3 is CASSDSAESPQYF. The CDR3 coding sequence is TGTGCCAGCAGTGACTCTGCTGAATCCCCCCAGTACTTC.

This clonotype occurred a few times. CDR3 in DNA: TGTGCCAGCAGCATACAGGGGGCGGATGCTGAAGCTTTCTTT. Protein sequence: CASSIQGADAEAFF. The chain recombines TRBV7-3 with TRBJ1-1; 9 bases match TRBD1. Trimming took 5 bases from V and 6 from J; bases not matched to a gene: 7. The germline CDR1 and CDR2 sequences are SGHTA and FQGTGA. The CDR3 runs 14 residues.

In its sample, this clonotype was seen a few times. This chain connects TRBV9 to TRBJ1-1, with D hard to call. V dropped 0 bases and J dropped 2 bases, with 17 bases sitting between them. The CDR3 is 17 amino acids. Germline lookup yields CDR1 SGDLS and CDR2 YYNGEE. The CDR3 here is CASSVGPLELLNTEAFF. The CDR3 DNA sequence: TGTGCCAGCAGCGTAGGTCCACTGGAATTGCTTAACACTGAAGCTTTCTTT.

The rearrangement joins TRBV5-4 to TRBJ2-5; D not resolved. Germline-derived CDR1 and CDR2 are SGHNT and YYREEE (reference sequence). The length of the CDR3 is 15 residues. V shed 0 bases and J shed 1 base, with 10 bases lying between them. CDR3 loop: CASSLGSIIQETQYF. For the CDR3, the DNA is TGTGCCAGCAGCTTGGGGTCTATAATCCAAGAGACCCAGTACTTC.

This clonotype was seen a handful of times. The chain links TRBV20-1 to TRBJ2-7, with 7 bases identical to TRBD2. This CDR3 comprises 14 residues. Looked up from germline, CDR1 is DFQATT and CDR2 is SNEGSKA (reference sequence). V dropped 3 bases and J dropped 0; count of bases not matched to a gene: 5. The CDR3 bases are TGCAGTGCTAGCCCAGCGGGGCCCTCCTACGAGCAGTACTTC. It yields the protein CSASPAGPSYEQYF.

The DNA of the CDR3 is TGTGCCAGCAGAGAGGGGCGGACAGGAGCCTACGAGCAGTACTTC. It specifies CASREGRTGAYEQYF. The V call is TRBV2, the J call TRBJ2-7; TRBD1 matches 7 bases. The germline V gene has CDR1 SNHLY and CDR2 FYNNEI. This CDR3 is built from 15 residues. Trimming at V came to 6 bases and at J to 2 bases, leaving 10 bases not matched to a gene.

The chain employs TRBV6-1 and TRBJ2-2; D call uncertain. Germline assignment: CDR1 MNHNS and CDR2 SASEGT. CDR3 size: 12 residues. V was pared by 7 bases and J by 11 bases, with 14 bases between. The DNA for the CDR3 is TGTGCCAGCAAAGGCCTGGCAGACGAGCTGTTTTTT. Its protein is CASKGLADELFF.

This clonotype appeared a single time. This CDR3 reads CASSLTDGSNQPQHF. The CDR3 nucleotides are TGTGCCAGCAGTTTGACGGACGGTAGCAATCAGCCCCAGCATTTT. The V gene is TRBV6-5, the J gene TRBJ1-5; no clear D gene. The CDR3 consists of 15 residues. Germline V gene data show CDR1 as MNHEY and CDR2 as SVGAGI. V shed 4 bases and J shed 0 bases, with 10 bases lying between them.

The chain has TRBV12-3 or TRBV12-4 and TRBJ2-3; D is ambiguous. V was cut by 6 bases and J by 0 bases, with 13 bases left in between. The CDR3 runs 15 residues. CDR3 in DNA: TGTGCCAGCAGCCCCCGGACCCTAAGCACAGATACGCAGTATTTT. Its translation: CASSPRTLSTDTQYF.

The V call is TRBV6-1, the J call TRBJ1-1; D is ambiguous. This CDR3 contains 15 residues. Germline assignment: CDR1 MNHNS and CDR2 SASEGT. Between the trimmed V and J ends, which lost 6 bases and 1 base, there was a span of 15 bases. The CDR3 nucleotides read TGTGCCAGCAGGGAAAGGTCGGACCCGAACACTGAAGCTTTCTTT. Its protein product is CASRERSDPNTEAFF.

The chain combines TRBV25-1 with TRBJ1-1; 9 bases match TRBD1. The CDR3 sequence is 16 residues long. The germline V gene encodes CDR1 MGHDK and CDR2 SYGVNS. V lost 4 bases to trimming and J lost 5 bases; unmatched junction nucleotides: 11. The CDR3 here is CASSADRGRGGTEAFF. In DNA form, the CDR3 reads TGTGCCAGCAGTGCGGACAGGGGCCGTGGGGGGACTGAAGCTTTCTTT.

V gene TRBV20-1 combines with J gene TRBJ1-1; D gene unclear. Germline V lookup: CDR1 DFQATT, CDR2 SNEGSKA (reference sequence). The CDR3 totals 19 residues. Trimming shortened V by 0 bases and J by 0 bases, and 23 bases separated the two germline ends. The CDR3 sequence is CSARDKLGPLGEMNTEAFF. CDR3 bases: TGCAGTGCTAGAGATAAGTTAGGCCCCCTCGGGGAGATGAACACTGAAGCTTTCTTT.

This clonotype appeared a few times. The rearrangement uses TRBV25-1 and TRBJ2-2; a possible D gene is TRBD2 (6 bases). Between the trimmed V and J ends, which lost 4 bases and 2 bases, there was a span of 29 bases. CDR1 MGHDK and CDR2 SYGVNS come from the germline V gene. This CDR3 contains 21 residues. The CDR3 bases are TGTGCCAGCAGTGCCCCTGCGGTGGAGGGATCCTTTCTTCGTAACACCGGGGAGCTGTTTTTT. This gives the protein CASSAPAVEGSFLRNTGELFF.

The V call is TRBV11-3, the J call TRBJ2-3, with 10 bases that match TRBD2. Germline CDR1 and CDR2: SGHNT and YENEEA. The ends lost 0 bases at V and 8 bases at J; junction bases unmatched: 11. The CDR3 is 17 residues long. As DNA, the CDR3 is TGTGCCAGCAGCTTAGAAGAGCGGGAGGGTTTGGTGGGTACGCAGTATTTT. This sequence encodes CASSLEEREGLVGTQYF.

V and J are TRBV11-3 and TRBJ2-2; D perhaps matches TRBD2 (5 bases). CDR3 size: 16 residues. Trimming removed 5 bases at V and 7 bases at J, with 20 bases between. Germline values: CDR1 SGHNT, CDR2 YENEEA. The CDR3 region is CASSVRSPRGIGELFF. In nucleotides, the CDR3 is TGTGCCAGCAGCGTCAGGTCCCCAAGAGGGATCGGGGAGCTGTTTTTT.